These 26 T cell receptor beta chains originate from one sample sequenced in a study of T cell repertoires in cytomegalovirus infection. One entry per CDR3 protein, called by TCRdb with MiXCR from the reads. The profile shows approximately 1,000,000 distinct CDR3 sequences, about a third of them singletons. Their recognized antigens are unknown. The specimen was cultured CD8+ T cells from PBMCs, collected from culture after CMV antigen stimulation. Every receptor here comes from a human donor in good health (CMV status not recorded). Some clones in this sample may be carry-over from other donors' samples.

This clonotype was detected a few times. This chain joins TRBV12-3 or TRBV12-4 and TRBJ2-7; TRBD1 aligns across 8 bases. Unmatched junction bases numbered 6, after V lost 5 bases and J lost 3 bases. The length of the CDR3 is 14 residues. The CDR3 loop is CASSPTDRGYEQYF. The CDR3 DNA is TGTGCCAGCAGTCCAACTGACAGGGGCTACGAGCAGTACTTC.

This clonotype was observed a handful of times. One end of the junction is discordant with germline, which a read error may explain. V and J are TRBV10-3 and TRBJ2-1, with 7 bases lining up with TRBD1. CDR1 is ENHRY and CDR2 is SYGVKD in the germline V gene. The CDR3 extends over 12 amino acids. The CDR3 spells CAISDAGGIGVF. DNA for the CDR3: TGTGCCATCAGTGACGCAGGGGGTATAGGTGTCTTC.

This clonotype appeared a few times. The chain recombines TRBV6-5 with TRBJ2-2; a weak D match, TRBD2 (5 bases). V dropped 0 bases and J dropped 7 bases, with 6 bases sitting between them. Germline V CDR1 and CDR2: MNHEY, SVGAGI. The CDR3 length is 13 residues. Written as DNA, the CDR3 is TGTGCCAGCAGTTACTCCCGGGACGGGGAGCTGTTTTTT. Translating gives CASSYSRDGELFF.

In its sample, this clonotype was seen many times. The genes are TRBV7-6 and TRBJ2-7, with D hard to call. Trimming stripped 0 bases from V and 4 bases from J, with 7 bases between. The germline V gene encodes CDR1 SGHVS and CDR2 FNYEAQ. This CDR3 is built from 13 residues. CDR3 nucleotide sequence: TGTGCCAGCAGCTTAGCCGTCGGGTACGAGCAGTACTTC. The encoded protein is CASSLAVGYEQYF.

As concerns this clonotype: The junction departs from germline at one end; a sequencing error may be responsible. V and J are TRBV28 and TRBJ2-5; 7 bases are shared with TRBD1. Germline values: CDR1 MDHEN, CDR2 SYDVKM. This CDR3 has 16 amino acids. The CDR3 spells CAGSVRDSQPQETQYF. In nucleotides, the CDR3 is TGTGCCGGCAGTGTCCGGGACAGTCAGCCTCAAGAGACCCAGTACTTC.

The table lists this clonotype with a few counts. This chain uses TRBV7-6 with TRBJ2-1; 8 nucleotides agree with TRBD1. V trimming: 8 bases; J trimming: 15 bases; junction bases outside the gene matches: 18. Per the germline V gene, CDR1 is SGHVS and CDR2 is FNYEAQ. The CDR3 sequence is 14 residues long. CDR3 amino acids: CASSKAQGGQAWFF. CDR3 in DNA: TGTGCCAGCTCCAAAGCGCAGGGGGGACAGGCGTGGTTCTTC.

This clonotype was observed a few times. The chain is built from TRBV7-3 and TRBJ1-6, with D unresolved. Germline CDR1 and CDR2: SGHTA and FQGTGA. CDR3 length: 13 amino acids. Between the trimmed V and J ends, which lost 0 bases and 9 bases, there was a span of 6 bases. CDR3 amino acids: CASSLTGSSPLHF. In nucleotides, the CDR3 is TGTGCCAGCAGCTTAACGGGCAGTTCACCCCTCCACTTT.

The chain couples TRBV19 to TRBJ2-1; D gene ambiguous. Germline V gene lookup returns CDR1 LNHDA and CDR2 SQIVND (reference sequence). The CDR3 has 13 amino acids. V lost 6 bases to trimming and J lost 1 base, with 7 bases between them. CDR3 DNA sequence: TGTGCCAGTAGAGCGAAGTCCTACAATGAGCAGTTCTTC. Its translation is CASRAKSYNEQFF.

The V and J genes are TRBV7-9 and TRBJ1-2; possibly TRBD1 for D (5 bases). This CDR3 has 16 residues. Trimming pared 4 bases from V and 6 bases from J, leaving 21 bases between. The germline V gene has CDR1 SEHNR and CDR2 FQNEAQ (reference sequence). The CDR3 DNA sequence: TGTGCCAGCAGCTCCGGGGGAGGGACCCAAAGCCATGGCTACACCTTC. Translation gives CASSSGGGTQSHGYTF.

The V and J genes are TRBV5-6 and TRBJ1-5, with 8 bases fitting TRBD1. This CDR3 is built from 14 residues. J was trimmed by 6 bases and V by 0 bases; bases with no gene match: 2. CDR1 and CDR2 (germline): SGHDT, YYEEEE. The CDR3 nucleotides are TGTGCCAGCAGCTTGGGGACAGGGTCTCAGCCCCAGCATTTT. Translation gives CASSLGTGSQPQHF.

This clonotype was counted at least ten times. The chain has TRBV7-8 and TRBJ2-2; 7 bases are shared with TRBD1. The germline CDR1 and CDR2 sequences are SGHVS and FQNEAQ. This CDR3 spans 15 amino acids. J was trimmed by 5 bases and V by 5 bases; bases with no gene match: 8. DNA of the CDR3: TGTGCCAGCAGCGCGAAACAGGGGAAAACCGGGGAGCTGTTTTTT. Protein sequence: CASSAKQGKTGELFF.

This chain links TRBV4-1 with TRBJ2-4; 7 nucleotides align to TRBD1. Germline trimming cut 1 base from V and 1 base from J; bases unmatched to any gene: 10. CDR3 length equals 18 residues. CDR1 is MGHRA and CDR2 is YSYEKL in the germline V gene. The CDR3 loop is CASSQVVVMDRAKNIQYF. The DNA of the CDR3 is TGCGCCAGCAGCCAAGTAGTAGTCATGGACAGGGCCAAAAACATTCAGTACTTC.

This clonotype was seen at least ten times. The genes are TRBV12-3 or TRBV12-4 and TRBJ2-2; D is uncertain. The V and J ends lost 5 bases and 5 bases respectively, with 6 bases between them. This CDR3 has 12 residues. CDR3 sequence: CASSPWTGELFF. The DNA of the CDR3 is TGTGCCAGCAGTCCCTGGACCGGGGAGCTGTTTTTT.

This clonotype occurred a few times. This chain connects TRBV27 to TRBJ2-7, with D possibly matching TRBD2 (6 bases). Per germline, CDR1 MNHEY and CDR2 SMNVEV (reference sequence). CDR3 length: 18 residues. Trimming shortened V by 8 bases and J by 0 bases, and 26 bases separated the two germline ends. CDR3 nucleotides: TGTGCCAGCGCCCAACGAGGGTCCTGGGACTCGAGCTCCTACGAGCAGTACTTC. This gives the protein CASAQRGSWDSSSYEQYF.

This clonotype was recorded only once. The chain has TRBV14 and TRBJ2-4; D is possibly TRBD1 (5 bases). Deletions cut 1 base from V and 6 bases from J, with 7 bases between. The CDR3 consists of 13 residues. Germline loops: CDR1 SGHDN, CDR2 FVKESK. The CDR3 bases are TGTGCCAGCAGCCAAGGCAGGGCAAACATTCAGTACTTC. Residues: CASSQGRANIQYF.

This clonotype was seen a few times. This chain links TRBV7-9 with TRBJ1-4; perhaps TRBD1 as D (5 bases). Germline CDR1 is SEHNR and CDR2 is FQNEAQ (reference sequence). The V end was cut by 1 base, the J end by 7 bases, with 7 bases between. The CDR3 loop spans 13 amino acids. For the CDR3, the DNA is TGTGCCAGCAGCTTAGGGGGACGTGAAAAACTGTTTTTT. This translates into CASSLGGREKLFF.

This clonotype occurred a few times. CDR3 nucleotide sequence: TGTGCCAGCAGCCCCGGGGTACGAAACATTCAGTACTTC. Protein: CASSPGVRNIQYF. The chain carries TRBV9 and TRBJ2-4; a weak D match, TRBD2 (5 bases). This CDR3 is built from 13 residues. Per germline, CDR1 SGDLS and CDR2 YYNGEE. V gave up 4 bases and J gave up 6 bases, with 11 bases separating them.

This clonotype was observed many times. This chain connects TRBV7-2 to TRBJ2-5; no firm D call. Trimming took 1 base from V and 0 from J, leaving 9 bases between them. CDR3 size: 15 residues. CDR1 SGHTA and CDR2 FQGNSA come from the germline V gene. The chain's CDR3 is CASSLVGNNQETQYF. The CDR3 nucleotides are TGTGCCAGCAGCTTAGTCGGCAACAACCAAGAGACCCAGTACTTC.

This clonotype showed up just a few times. The rearrangement links TRBV7-6 to TRBJ2-1, with D possibly matching TRBD2 (5 bases). The CDR3 is made up of 15 amino acids. Trimming took 5 bases from V and 2 from J, leaving 13 bases between them. Germline V gene lookup returns CDR1 SGHVS and CDR2 FNYEAQ. CDR3 coding DNA: TGTGCCAGCAGCCCATCACTAGAGACCTACAATGAGCAGTTCTTC. Encoded protein: CASSPSLETYNEQFF.

This clonotype was found a few times. In DNA, the CDR3 is TGTGCCAGCAGTTTATCGCCCGGGACAGGGGCGGCTTTCTTT. Its translation: CASSLSPGTGAAFF. The V call is TRBV27, the J call TRBJ1-1; 10 nucleotides align to TRBD1. Germline CDR1 and CDR2: MNHEY and SMNVEV (reference sequence). Trimming removed 0 bases from V and 11 bases from J; junction bases left unmatched: 6. The CDR3 has 14 residues.

The chain links TRBV16 to TRBJ1-3, with D uncertain. Looked up from germline, CDR1 is KGHSY and CDR2 is FQNENV. This CDR3 has 16 amino acids. V gave up 4 bases and J gave up 0 bases, with 13 bases separating them. For the CDR3, the DNA is TGTGCCAGCAGCCTCAAAAGGGCAGACTCTGGAAACACCATATATTTT. Translating it yields CASSLKRADSGNTIYF. Filled out from reference TRBV16 and TRBJ1-3, the complete variable domain reads GEEVAQTPKHLVRGEGQKAKLYCAPIKGHSYVFWYQQVLKNEFKFLISFQNENVFDETGMPKERFSAKCLPNSPCSLEIQATKLEDSAVYFCASSLKRADSGNTIYFGEGSWLTVV.

The V gene is TRBV5-4, the J gene TRBJ2-1; a weak D match, TRBD1 (6 bases). The V end was cut by 0 bases, the J end by 10 bases, with 17 bases between. Looked up from germline, CDR1 is SGHNT and CDR2 is YYREEE (reference sequence). The CDR3 consists of 15 residues. DNA of the CDR3: TGTGCCAGCAGCTTGGGCCAGGACAGTTTCGGGGAGCAGTTCTTC. Its translation is CASSLGQDSFGEQFF. Filled out from reference TRBV5-4 and TRBJ2-1, the complete variable domain reads ETGVTQSPTHLIKTRGQQVTLRCSSQSGHNTVSWYQQALGQGPQFIFQYYREEENGRGNFPPRFSGLQFPNYSSELNVNALELDDSALYLCASSLGQDSFGEQFFGPGTRLTVL.

V and J are TRBV19 and TRBJ2-1, with TRBD1 matching 7 bases. V gave up 6 bases and J gave up 3 bases; unmatched junction bases: 8. The CDR3 has 15 amino acids. Germline loops: CDR1 LNHDA, CDR2 SQIVND (reference sequence). CDR3 sequence: CASRLGQVGYNEQFF. The CDR3 DNA reads as TGTGCCAGTAGGCTCGGACAGGTCGGCTACAATGAGCAGTTCTTC.

The sample holds many counts of this clonotype. The genes are TRBV7-2 and TRBJ2-7, with TRBD1 matching 10 bases. Germline CDR1 reads SGHTA; CDR2 reads FQGNSA. J gave up 3 bases and V 5 bases, and 10 bases lay outside the gene matches. The CDR3 consists of 16 residues. CDR3 region: CASSLTRDRGYYEQYF. CDR3 sequence (DNA): TGTGCCAGCAGCCTTACCCGGGACAGGGGATACTACGAGCAGTACTTC. The full variable domain, in which reference TRBV7-2 and TRBJ2-7 provide the parts outside the CDR3, is GAGVSQSPSNKVTEKGKDVELRCDPISGHTALYWYRQSLGQGLEFLIYFQGNSAPDKSGLPSDRFSAERTGGSVSTLTIQRTQQEDSAVYLCASSLTRDRGYYEQYFGPGTRLTVT.

The chain couples TRBV20-1 to TRBJ2-7; D unresolved. Germline V CDR1 and CDR2: DFQATT, SNEGSKA (reference sequence). CDR3 length: 14 residues. With 0 bases removed from V and 3 bases from J, the gap between germline ends came to 12 bases. This CDR3 reads CSAREGRDYYEQYV. The CDR3 region has the DNA TGCAGTGCTAGAGAGGGAAGGGATTACTACGAGCAGTACGTC.

V is TRBV27 and J is TRBJ1-5; weak D call: TRBD1 (5 bases). The germline CDR1 and CDR2 sequences are MNHEY and SMNVEV (reference sequence). V was clipped by 2 bases and J by 8 bases, with 13 bases between them. The CDR3 loop spans 14 amino acids. CDR3 DNA sequence: TGTGCCAGCAGTTTACGCGGGGGGGTCGAGCCCCAGCATTTT. Translated: CASSLRGGVEPQHF.